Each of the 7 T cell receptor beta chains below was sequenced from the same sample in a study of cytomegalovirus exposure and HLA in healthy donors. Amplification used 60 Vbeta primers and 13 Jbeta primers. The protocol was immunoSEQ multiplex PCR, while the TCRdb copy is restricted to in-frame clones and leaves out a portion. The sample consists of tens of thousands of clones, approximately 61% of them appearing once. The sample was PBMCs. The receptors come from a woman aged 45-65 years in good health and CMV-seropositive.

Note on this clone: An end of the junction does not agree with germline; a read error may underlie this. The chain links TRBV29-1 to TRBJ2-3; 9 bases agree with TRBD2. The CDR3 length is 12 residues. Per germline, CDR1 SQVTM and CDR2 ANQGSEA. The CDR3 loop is CSVESPSGAESF. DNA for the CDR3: TGCAGCGTTGAATCCCCTAGCGGGGCCGAGAGTTTT.

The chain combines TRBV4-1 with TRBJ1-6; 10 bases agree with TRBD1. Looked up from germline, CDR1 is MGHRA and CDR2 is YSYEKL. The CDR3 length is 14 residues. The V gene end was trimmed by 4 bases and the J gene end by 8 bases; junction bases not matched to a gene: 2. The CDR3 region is CASSPTGGDSPLHF. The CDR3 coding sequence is TGCGCCAGCAGCCCGACAGGGGGCGATTCACCCCTCCACTTT.

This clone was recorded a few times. The CDR3 region is CARRGHPDYEQYF. DNA of the CDR3: TGTGCCAGGAGAGGCCATCCCGACTACGAGCAGTACTTC. This rearrangement joins TRBV2 to TRBJ2-7; D is uncertain. Germline values: CDR1 SNHLY, CDR2 FYNNEI. This CDR3 region has 13 residues. V shed 9 bases and J shed 3 bases, with 15 bases lying between them.

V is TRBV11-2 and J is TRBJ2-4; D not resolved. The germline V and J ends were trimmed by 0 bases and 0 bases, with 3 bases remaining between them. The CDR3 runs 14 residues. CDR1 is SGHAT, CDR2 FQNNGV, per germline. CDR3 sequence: CASSLDRAKNIQYF. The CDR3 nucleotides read TGTGCCAGCAGCTTAGACCGAGCCAAAAACATTCAGTACTTC.

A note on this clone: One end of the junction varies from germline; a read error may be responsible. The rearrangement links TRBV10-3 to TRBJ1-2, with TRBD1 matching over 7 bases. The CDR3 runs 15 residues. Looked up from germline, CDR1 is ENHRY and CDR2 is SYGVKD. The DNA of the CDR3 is TGTGTCATCAGTGAGTCGGTCTACAGGGGACAGGGCTACACCTTC. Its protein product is CVISESVYRGQGYTF.

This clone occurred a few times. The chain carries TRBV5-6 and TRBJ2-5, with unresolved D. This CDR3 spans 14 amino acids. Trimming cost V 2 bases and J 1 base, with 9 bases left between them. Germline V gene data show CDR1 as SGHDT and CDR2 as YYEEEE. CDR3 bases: TGTGCCAGCAGCTTAGGCGTAGCCCAAGAGACCCAGTACTTC. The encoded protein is CASSLGVAQETQYF.

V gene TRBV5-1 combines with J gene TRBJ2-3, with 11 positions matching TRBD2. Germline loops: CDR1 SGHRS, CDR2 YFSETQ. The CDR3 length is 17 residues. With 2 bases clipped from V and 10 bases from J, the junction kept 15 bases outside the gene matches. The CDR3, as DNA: TGCGCCAGCAGCTTAGACATTGGGACTAGCGGAGCTATCGCGCAGTATTTT. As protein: CASSLDIGTSGAIAQYF.